The 20 T cell receptor beta chains given below trace back to one sample, sequenced in a study of OX40 agonist ivuxolimab in advanced cancers. The method was immunoSEQ multiplex PCR; TCRdb's version includes in-frame clones alone and lacks a portion of them. This sample has about 83,000 clones; approximately 91% occur once, and the top ten carry approximately 0.7%. The sequencing used CD4+ or CD8+ T cells sorted from blood, collected in a trial of the OX40 agonist ivuxolimab. The receptors stem from an adult with an advanced solid tumor such as melanoma, head and neck, liver or kidney cancer.

This chain links TRBV28 with TRBJ1-3; no firm D call. V gave up 5 bases and J gave up 6 bases, with 20 bases separating them. The CDR3 spans 16 residues. The germline V gene has CDR1 MDHEN and CDR2 SYDVKM. The CDR3 DNA follows: TGTGCCAGCAGTCCGCCCCCCGGCCAAGCCGAAAACACCATATATTTT. Encoded protein: CASSPPPGQAENTIYF.

The chain employs TRBV11-2 and TRBJ1-3, with TRBD1 identical over 8 bases. Germline V gene lookup returns CDR1 SGHAT and CDR2 FQNNGV. The length of the CDR3 is 17 residues. Trimming cost V 1 base and J 0 bases; bases outside gene matches: 5. The CDR3 DNA reads as TGTGCCAGCAGCTTAGTTCGGACAGGGCTCTCTGGAAACACCATATATTTT. Translating gives CASSLVRTGLSGNTIYF.

The rearrangement uses TRBV5-1 and TRBJ2-3; D remains ambiguous. CDR3 size: 14 residues. The V gene's germline CDR1 is SGHRS and CDR2 YFSETQ. V dropped 2 bases and J dropped 2 bases, with 9 bases sitting between them. The CDR3 sequence is CASSLMGDTDTQYF. CDR3 DNA sequence: TGCGCCAGCAGCTTAATGGGTGACACAGATACGCAGTATTTT.

This clone was seen only once. The CDR3 region is CASSYEGGEEKLFF. The CDR3 coding sequence is TGTGCCAGCAGTTACGAGGGGGGTGAGGAAAAACTGTTTTTT. The chain employs TRBV6-5 and TRBJ1-4; D might be TRBD1 (6 bases). Germline-derived CDR1 and CDR2 are MNHEY and SVGAGI. Between the trimmed V and J ends, which lost 2 bases and 8 bases, there was a span of 12 bases. The CDR3 covers 14 residues.

The chain carries TRBV5-1 and TRBJ1-2, with 8 bases matching TRBD1. Trimming removed 4 bases from V and 8 bases from J; junction bases left unmatched: 10. This CDR3 has 14 residues. Germline loops: CDR1 SGHRS, CDR2 YFSETQ. CDR3 bases: TGCGCCAGCAGCCAGACAGGGGCCGGAGTAGGCTACACCTTC. The encoded protein is CASSQTGAGVGYTF.

In its sample, this clone was seen once. V is TRBV18 and J is TRBJ1-4; no reliable D call. Germline CDR1 KGHSH, CDR2 LQKENI. The CDR3 covers 14 residues. The V end lost 1 base, the J end lost 8 bases, and 11 bases lay between the germline ends. The CDR3 loop reads CASSPRTTGEKLFF. CDR3 in DNA: TGTGCCAGCTCACCACGAACAACCGGGGAAAAACTGTTTTTT.

This sequence joins TRBV7-2 and TRBJ2-6; D may be TRBD1 (5 bases). Germline CDR1 and CDR2: SGHTA and FQGNSA. Trimming pared 0 bases from V and 2 bases from J, leaving 8 bases between. CDR3 length equals 16 residues. The CDR3 nucleotides read TGTGCCAGCAGCTTAGCGCAAGGGGCTGGGGCCAACGTCCTGACTTTC. Translation gives CASSLAQGAGANVLTF.

The chain combines TRBV19 with TRBJ1-1; TRBD1 aligns across 7 bases. CDR3 length: 13 amino acids. V gave up 10 bases and J gave up 4 bases; unmatched junction bases: 9. Germline assignment: CDR1 LNHDA and CDR2 SQIVND (reference sequence). CDR3 DNA: TGTGCCACCGCAACAGGGGCGGTCACTGAAGCTTTCTTT. Amino acid sequence: CATATGAVTEAFF.

The rearrangement uses TRBV25-1 and TRBJ2-6; D gene unclear. The CDR3 consists of 13 residues. V was cut by 6 bases and J by 0 bases, with 3 bases left in between. From germline, CDR1 is MGHDK and CDR2 SYGVNS. CDR3 coding DNA: TGTGCCAGCAGGTTCTCTGGGGCCAACGTCCTGACTTTC. Its translation: CASRFSGANVLTF. Combining the CDR3 with reference TRBV25-1 and TRBJ2-6 gives the whole variable domain EADIYQTPRYLVIGTGKKITLECSQTMGHDKMYWYQQDPGMELHLIHYSYGVNSTEKGDLSSESTVSRIRTEHFPLTLESARPSHTSQYLCASRFSGANVLTFGAGSRLTVL.

V gene TRBV7-3 combines with J gene TRBJ2-1; 7 nucleotides line up with TRBD2. J gave up 0 bases and V 5 bases, and 7 bases lay outside the gene matches. The CDR3 loop spans 16 amino acids. Germline CDR1 SGHTA, CDR2 FQGTGA. The chain's CDR3 is CASSPQGGGSYNEQFF. The CDR3 region has the DNA TGTGCCAGCAGCCCCCAGGGCGGGGGCTCCTACAATGAGCAGTTCTTC.

The chain carries TRBV9 and TRBJ2-2; maybe TRBD2 (8 bases). This CDR3 spans 15 amino acids. V lost 3 bases and J lost 5, with 14 bases in between. CDR1 and CDR2 from the germline V gene are SGDLS and YYNGEE. The CDR3 here is CASSAGGGRTGELFF. CDR3 coding DNA: TGTGCCAGCAGCGCGGGAGGGGGCCGTACCGGGGAGCTGTTTTTT.

This chain joins TRBV6-5 and TRBJ2-6; D is uncertain. This CDR3 contains 16 residues. Germline CDR1 reads MNHEY; CDR2 reads SVGAGI. The germline V and J ends were trimmed by 0 bases and 0 bases, with 6 bases remaining between them. CDR3 amino acids: CASSYSMASGANVLTF. The CDR3 DNA reads TGTGCCAGCAGTTACTCGATGGCCTCTGGGGCCAACGTCCTGACTTTC.

Note on this clone: The same CDR3 is also encoded by other DNA sequences in this sample. The chain carries TRBV7-2 and TRBJ2-7; no clear D. The CDR3 length is 11 residues. Germline CDR1 SGHTA, CDR2 FQGNSA. Trimming stripped 2 bases from V and 3 bases from J, with 2 bases between. This chain's CDR3 is CASSLSYEQYF. The DNA for the CDR3 is TGTGCCAGCAGCTTAAGCTACGAGCAGTACTTC.

The CDR3 coding sequence is TGTGCCAGTAGTTGGGGGGCTAGGGAGGATACGCAGTATTTT. Translated, it gives CASSWGAREDTQYF. V is TRBV19 and J is TRBJ2-3; D may correspond to TRBD1 or TRBD2 (6 bases each). V was trimmed by 5 bases and J by 6 bases, leaving 15 bases between them. CDR1 and CDR2 (germline): LNHDA, SQIVND (reference sequence). The CDR3 has 14 residues.

This chain uses TRBV9 with TRBJ2-3; D is uncertain. Germline V gene data show CDR1 as SGDLS and CDR2 as YYNGEE. Trimming removed 1 base from V and 5 bases from J, with 11 bases in between. This CDR3 is built from 14 residues. For the CDR3, the DNA is TGTGCCAGCAGCGTATACGGGCCCGGAGATACGCAGTATTTT. Translated, it gives CASSVYGPGDTQYF. Supplemented by reference TRBV9 and TRBJ2-3, the full variable domain reads DSGVTQTPKHLITATGQRVTLRCSPRSGDLSVYWYQQSLDQGLQFLIQYYNGEERAKGNILERFSAQQFPDLHSELNLSSLELGDSALYFCASSVYGPGDTQYFGPGTRLTVL.

The chain uses TRBV11-2 and TRBJ2-1; a weak D match, TRBD1 (6 bases). This CDR3 is 13 amino acids long. Per germline, CDR1 SGHAT and CDR2 FQNNGV. Trimming cost V 6 bases and J 4 bases, with 10 bases left between them. The chain's CDR3 is CASSFQGYNEQFF. In DNA form, the CDR3 reads TGTGCCAGCAGTTTCCAGGGGTACAATGAGCAGTTCTTC. The full variable domain, with the rest looked up from reference TRBV11-2 and TRBJ2-1, is EAGVAQSPRYKIIEKRQSVAFWCNPISGHATLYWYQQILGQGPKLLIQFQNNGVVDDSQLPKDRFSAERLKGVDSTLKIQPAKLEDSAVYLCASSFQGYNEQFFGPGTRLTVL.

The chain employs TRBV7-9 and TRBJ2-7; the D is unclear. Trimming took 1 base from V and 3 from J, leaving 7 bases between them. This CDR3 has 13 amino acids. Germline CDR1 SEHNR, CDR2 FQNEAQ (reference sequence). As DNA, the CDR3 is TGTGCCAGCAGCTTAGACACCTTCTACGAGCAGTACTTC. It yields the protein CASSLDTFYEQYF.

CDR3 coding DNA: TGTGCCAGCAGCCCCGGGACAGGGGGCGGTTACGAGCAGTACTTC. The encoded protein is CASSPGTGGGYEQYF. The V gene is TRBV11-3, the J gene TRBJ2-7; 12 positions match TRBD1. The CDR3 sequence is 15 residues long. V trimming: 5 bases; J trimming: 4 bases; junction bases outside the gene matches: 6. Germline V gene sequence: CDR1 SGHNT, CDR2 YENEEA. Looking up the rest from reference TRBV11-3 and TRBJ2-7 gives the full variable domain: EAGVVQSPRYKIIEKKQPVAFWCNPISGHNTLYWYLQNLGQGPELLIRYENEEAVDDSQLPKDRFSAERLKGVDSTLKIQPAELGDSAVYLCASSPGTGGGYEQYFGPGTRLTVT.

The chain couples TRBV2 to TRBJ2-3; 10 bases agree with TRBD2. V lost 7 bases, J lost 4 bases, and 8 bases stayed unmatched. The CDR3 is 15 residues long. Germline V gene data show CDR1 as SNHLY and CDR2 as FYNNEI. This CDR3 reads CASNFLAGVSDTQYF. As DNA, the CDR3 is TGTGCCAGCAATTTCCTAGCGGGGGTCTCAGATACGCAGTATTTT.

The chain combines TRBV5-4 with TRBJ2-7; 10 positions agree with TRBD2. V lost 5 bases to trimming and J lost 6 bases; unmatched junction nucleotides: 11. The CDR3 contains 15 residues. Per the germline V gene, CDR1 is SGHNT and CDR2 is YYREEE (reference sequence). The CDR3 is CASRPPLAGESEQYF. Written as DNA, the CDR3 is TGTGCCAGCAGGCCCCCCCTAGCGGGAGAATCCGAGCAGTACTTC.